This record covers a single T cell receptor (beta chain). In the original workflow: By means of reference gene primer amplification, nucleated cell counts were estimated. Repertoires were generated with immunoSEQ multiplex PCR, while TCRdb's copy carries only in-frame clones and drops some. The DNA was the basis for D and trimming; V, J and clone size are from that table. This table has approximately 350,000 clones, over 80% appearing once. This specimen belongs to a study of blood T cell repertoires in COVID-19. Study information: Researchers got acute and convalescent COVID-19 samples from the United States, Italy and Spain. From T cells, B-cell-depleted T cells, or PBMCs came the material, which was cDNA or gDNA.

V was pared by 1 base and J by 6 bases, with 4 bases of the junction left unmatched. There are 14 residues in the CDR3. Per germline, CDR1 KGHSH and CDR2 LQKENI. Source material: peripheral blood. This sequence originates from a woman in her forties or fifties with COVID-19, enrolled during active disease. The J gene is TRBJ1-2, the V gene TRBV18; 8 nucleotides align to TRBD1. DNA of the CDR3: TGTGCCAGCTCACCACTGGACAGGGAGGATGGCTACACCTTC. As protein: CASSPLDREDGYTF.